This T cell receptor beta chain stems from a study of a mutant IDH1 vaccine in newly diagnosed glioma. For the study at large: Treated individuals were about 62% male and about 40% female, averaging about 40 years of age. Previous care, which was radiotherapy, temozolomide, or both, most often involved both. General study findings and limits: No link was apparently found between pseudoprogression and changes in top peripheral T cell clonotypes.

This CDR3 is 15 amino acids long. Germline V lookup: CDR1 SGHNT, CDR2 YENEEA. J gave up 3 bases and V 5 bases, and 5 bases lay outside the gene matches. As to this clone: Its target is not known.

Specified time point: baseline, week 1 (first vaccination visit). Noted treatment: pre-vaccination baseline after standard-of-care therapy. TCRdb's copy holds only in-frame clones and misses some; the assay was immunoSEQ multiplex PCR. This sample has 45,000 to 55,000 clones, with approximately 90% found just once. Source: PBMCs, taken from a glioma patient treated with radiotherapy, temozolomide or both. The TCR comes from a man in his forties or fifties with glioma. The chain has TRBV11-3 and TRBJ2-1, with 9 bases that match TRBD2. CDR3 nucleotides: TGTGCCAGCAGCCTAAGCGGGAGGATCTACAATGAGCAGTTCTTC. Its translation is CASSLSGRIYNEQFF.